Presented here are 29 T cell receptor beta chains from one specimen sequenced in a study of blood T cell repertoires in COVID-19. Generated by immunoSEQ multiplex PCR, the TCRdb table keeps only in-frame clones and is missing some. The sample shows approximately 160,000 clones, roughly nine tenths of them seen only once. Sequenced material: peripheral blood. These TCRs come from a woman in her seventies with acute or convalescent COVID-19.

Here the CDR3 DNA reads TGTGCCACCAGCACCGGACAGGCGACAACCACTGAAGCTTTCTTT. Its translation: CATSTGQATTTEAFF. J is TRBJ1-1 and V is TRBV15, with 7 nucleotides matching TRBD1. Germline trimming cut 4 bases from V and 4 bases from J; bases unmatched to any gene: 9. The CDR3 runs 15 residues. Germline V CDR1 and CDR2: LNHNV, YYDKDF (reference sequence). Variable domain in full (rest from reference TRBV15 and TRBJ1-1): DAMVIQNPRYQVTQFGKPVTLSCSQTLNHNVMYWYQQKSSQAPKLLFHYYDKDFNNEADTPDNFQSRRPNTSFCFLDIRSPGLGDTAMYLCATSTGQATTTEAFFGQGTRLTVV.

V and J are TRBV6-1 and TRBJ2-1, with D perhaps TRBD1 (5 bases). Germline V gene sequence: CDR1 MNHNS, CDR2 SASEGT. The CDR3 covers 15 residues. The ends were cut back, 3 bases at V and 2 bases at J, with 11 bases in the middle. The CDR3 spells CASSDLGRTYNEQFF. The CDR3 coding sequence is TGTGCCAGCAGTGATTTGGGGCGGACCTACAATGAGCAGTTCTTC.

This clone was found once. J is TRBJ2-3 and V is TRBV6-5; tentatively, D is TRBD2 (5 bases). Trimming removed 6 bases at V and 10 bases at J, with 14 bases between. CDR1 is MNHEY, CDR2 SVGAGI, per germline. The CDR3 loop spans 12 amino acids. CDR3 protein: CASRSTGIAQYF. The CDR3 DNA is TGTGCCAGCAGGTCCACCGGGATTGCGCAGTATTTT.

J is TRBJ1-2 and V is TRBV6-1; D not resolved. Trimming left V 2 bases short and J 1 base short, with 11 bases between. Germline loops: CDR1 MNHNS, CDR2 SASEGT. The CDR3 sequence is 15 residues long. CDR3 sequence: CASSENRAVNYGYTF. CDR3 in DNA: TGTGCCAGCAGTGAAAATAGAGCTGTTAACTATGGCTACACCTTC.

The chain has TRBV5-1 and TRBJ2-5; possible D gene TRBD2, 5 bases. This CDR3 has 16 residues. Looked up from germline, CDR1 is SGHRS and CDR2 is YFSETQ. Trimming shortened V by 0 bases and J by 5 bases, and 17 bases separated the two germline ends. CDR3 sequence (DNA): TGCGCCAGCAGCTTGGGTGGAATGTCGGGCGGGGAGACCCAGTACTTC. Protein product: CASSLGGMSGGETQYF.

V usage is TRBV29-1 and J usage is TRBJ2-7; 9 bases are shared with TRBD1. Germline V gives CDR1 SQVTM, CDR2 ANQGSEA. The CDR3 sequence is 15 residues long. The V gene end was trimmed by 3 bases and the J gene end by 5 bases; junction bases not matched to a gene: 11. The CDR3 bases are TGCAGCGTTGAGGGGTTTCGGACAGGGGCTAACGAGCAGTACTTC. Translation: CSVEGFRTGANEQYF.

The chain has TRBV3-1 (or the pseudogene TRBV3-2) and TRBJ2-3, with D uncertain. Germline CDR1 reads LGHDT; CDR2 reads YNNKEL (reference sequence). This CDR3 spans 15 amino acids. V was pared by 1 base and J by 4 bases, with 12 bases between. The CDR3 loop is CASSQVEDLADTQYF. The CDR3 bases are TGTGCCAGCAGCCAAGTTGAGGATTTGGCAGATACGCAGTATTTT.

The CDR3 DNA reads as TGTGCCAGCAGCCCCCTTCAGGGGGGCACTGAAGCTTTCTTT. Translation gives CASSPLQGGTEAFF. The gene calls are TRBV7-6 and TRBJ1-1, with TRBD1 matching 7 bases. CDR1 and CDR2 from the germline V gene are SGHVS and FNYEAQ. This CDR3 is 14 amino acids long. The V gene end was trimmed by 5 bases and the J gene end by 4 bases; junction bases not matched to a gene: 7.

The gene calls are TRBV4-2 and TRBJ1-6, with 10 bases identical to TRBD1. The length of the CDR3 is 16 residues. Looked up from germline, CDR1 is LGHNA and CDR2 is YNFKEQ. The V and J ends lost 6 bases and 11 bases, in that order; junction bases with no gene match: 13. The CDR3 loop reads CASREFPGQGFPPLHF. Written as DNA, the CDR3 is TGTGCCAGCAGGGAGTTCCCGGGACAGGGGTTCCCACCCCTCCACTTT.

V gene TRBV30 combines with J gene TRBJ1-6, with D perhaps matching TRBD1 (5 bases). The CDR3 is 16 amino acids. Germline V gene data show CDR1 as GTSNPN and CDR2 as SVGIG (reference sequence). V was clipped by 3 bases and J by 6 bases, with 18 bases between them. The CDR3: CAWSLGPRQPNSPLHF. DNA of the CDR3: TGTGCCTGGAGCCTGGGGCCCCGACAGCCTAATTCACCCCTCCACTTT.

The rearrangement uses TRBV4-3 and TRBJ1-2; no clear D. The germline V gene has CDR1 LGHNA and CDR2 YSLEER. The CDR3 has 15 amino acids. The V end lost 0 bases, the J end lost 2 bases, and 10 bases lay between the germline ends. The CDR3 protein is CASSQDEGRNYGYTF. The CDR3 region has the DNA TGCGCCAGCAGCCAAGACGAGGGAAGGAACTATGGCTACACCTTC.

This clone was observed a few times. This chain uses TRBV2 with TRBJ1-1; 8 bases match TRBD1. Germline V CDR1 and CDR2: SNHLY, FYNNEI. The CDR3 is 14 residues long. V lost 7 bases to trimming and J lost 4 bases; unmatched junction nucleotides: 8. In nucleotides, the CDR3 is TGTGCCAGCATTCGACAGGGGTCGAGCACTGAAGCTTTCTTT. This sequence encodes CASIRQGSSTEAFF.

The CDR3 sequence is CASSFRALPETQYF. The CDR3 DNA is TGTGCCAGTAGCTTCAGGGCACTGCCGGAGACCCAGTACTTC. The J gene is TRBJ2-5, the V gene TRBV19; a possible D gene is TRBD1 (5 bases). This CDR3 region has 14 residues. Trimming pared 6 bases from V and 5 bases from J, leaving 16 bases between. Germline lookup yields CDR1 LNHDA and CDR2 SQIVND (reference sequence).

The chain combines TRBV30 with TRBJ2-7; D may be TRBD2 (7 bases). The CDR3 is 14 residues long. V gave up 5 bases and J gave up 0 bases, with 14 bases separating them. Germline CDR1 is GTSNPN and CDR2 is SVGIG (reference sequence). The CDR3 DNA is TGTGCCTGGTGCCGGCGGGGGCTCTCCTACGAGCAGTACTTC. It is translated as CAWCRRGLSYEQYF.

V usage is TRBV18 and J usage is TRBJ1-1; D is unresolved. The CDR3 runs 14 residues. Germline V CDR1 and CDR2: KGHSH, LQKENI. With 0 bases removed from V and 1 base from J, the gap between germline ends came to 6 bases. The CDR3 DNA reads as TGTGCCAGCTCACCACCGGGCACGAACACTGAAGCTTTCTTT. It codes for CASSPPGTNTEAFF. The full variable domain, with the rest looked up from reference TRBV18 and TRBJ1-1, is NAGVMQNPRHLVRRRGQEARLRCSPMKGHSHVYWYRQLPEEGLKFMVYLQKENIIDESGMPKERFSAEFPKEGPSILRIQQVVRGDSAAYFCASSPPGTNTEAFFGQGTRLTVV.

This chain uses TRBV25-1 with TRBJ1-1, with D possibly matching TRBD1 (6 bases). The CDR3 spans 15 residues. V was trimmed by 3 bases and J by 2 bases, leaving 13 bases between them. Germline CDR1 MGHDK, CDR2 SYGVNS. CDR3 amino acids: CASSDYPGTNTEAFF. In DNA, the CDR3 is TGTGCCAGCAGTGACTACCCAGGGACAAACACTGAAGCTTTCTTT.

The CDR3 DNA is TGTGCCTGGTCCAAGGGGGACTATTCAGGAGAAAAACTGTTTTTT. It encodes CAWSKGDYSGEKLFF. V is TRBV30 and J is TRBJ1-4; the D gene is possibly TRBD1 (6 bases). Germline CDR1 and CDR2: GTSNPN and SVGIG (reference sequence). CDR3 size: 15 residues. Trimming took 5 bases from V and 8 from J, leaving 21 bases between them. The whole variable domain, remainder taken from reference TRBV30 and TRBJ1-4, is SQTIHQWPATLVQPVGSPLSLECTVEGTSNPNLYWYRQAAGRGLQLLFYSVGIGQISSEVPQNLSASRPQDRQFILSSKKLLLSDSGFYLCAWSKGDYSGEKLFFGSGTQLSVL.

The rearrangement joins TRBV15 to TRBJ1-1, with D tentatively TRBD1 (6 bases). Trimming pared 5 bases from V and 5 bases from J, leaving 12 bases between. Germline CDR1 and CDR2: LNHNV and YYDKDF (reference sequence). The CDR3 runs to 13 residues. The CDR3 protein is CATSRDIGTEAFF. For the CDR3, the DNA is TGTGCCACCAGCCGGGACATTGGTACTGAAGCTTTCTTT.

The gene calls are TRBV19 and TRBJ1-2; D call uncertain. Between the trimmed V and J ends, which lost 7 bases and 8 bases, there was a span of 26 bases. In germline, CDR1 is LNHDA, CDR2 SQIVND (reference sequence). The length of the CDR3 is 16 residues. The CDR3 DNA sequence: TGTGCCAGTACCGGGCCCCGTGGGGTCCTAACGGGAGGCTACACCTTC. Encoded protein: CASTGPRGVLTGGYTF.

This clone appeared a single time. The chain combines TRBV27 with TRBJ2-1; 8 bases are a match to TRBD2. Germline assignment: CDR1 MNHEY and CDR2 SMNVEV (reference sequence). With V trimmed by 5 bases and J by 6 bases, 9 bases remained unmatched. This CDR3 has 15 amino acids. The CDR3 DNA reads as TGTGCCAGCAGTAAGATAGCGGGATTCGTCAATGAGCAGTTCTTC. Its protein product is CASSKIAGFVNEQFF.

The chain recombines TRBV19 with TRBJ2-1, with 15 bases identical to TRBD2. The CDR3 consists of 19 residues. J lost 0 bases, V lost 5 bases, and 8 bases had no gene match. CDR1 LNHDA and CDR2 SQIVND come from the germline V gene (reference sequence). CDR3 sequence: CASSPQGLAGGRSYNEQFF. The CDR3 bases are TGTGCCAGTAGTCCCCAGGGACTAGCGGGAGGTCGCTCCTACAATGAGCAGTTCTTC. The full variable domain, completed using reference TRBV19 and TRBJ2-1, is DGGITQSPKYLFRKEGQNVTLSCEQNLNHDAMYWYRQDPGQGLRLIYYSQIVNDFQKGDIAEGYSVSREKKESFPLTVTSAQKNPTAFYLCASSPQGLAGGRSYNEQFFGPGTRLTVL.

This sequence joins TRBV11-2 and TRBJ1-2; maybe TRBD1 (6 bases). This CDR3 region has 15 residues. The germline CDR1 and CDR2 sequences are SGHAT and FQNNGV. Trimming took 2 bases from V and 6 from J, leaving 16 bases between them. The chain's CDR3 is CASSLSGTSRDGYTF. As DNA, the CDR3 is TGTGCCAGCAGCTTATCCGGGACATCGAGGGATGGCTACACCTTC.

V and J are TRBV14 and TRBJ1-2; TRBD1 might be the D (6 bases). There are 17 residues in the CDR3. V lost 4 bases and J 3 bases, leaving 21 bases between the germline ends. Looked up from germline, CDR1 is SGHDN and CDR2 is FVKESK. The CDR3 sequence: CASSLRWGQGQDYGYTF. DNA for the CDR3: TGTGCCAGCAGCCTACGGTGGGGGCAGGGGCAGGACTATGGCTACACCTTC.

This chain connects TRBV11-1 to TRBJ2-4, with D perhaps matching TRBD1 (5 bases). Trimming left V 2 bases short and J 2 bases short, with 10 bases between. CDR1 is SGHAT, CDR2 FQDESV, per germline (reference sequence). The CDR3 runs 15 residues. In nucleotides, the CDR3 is TGTGCCAGCAGCTTACGCCCAGGGACCAAAAACATTCAGTACTTC. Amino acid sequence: CASSLRPGTKNIQYF.

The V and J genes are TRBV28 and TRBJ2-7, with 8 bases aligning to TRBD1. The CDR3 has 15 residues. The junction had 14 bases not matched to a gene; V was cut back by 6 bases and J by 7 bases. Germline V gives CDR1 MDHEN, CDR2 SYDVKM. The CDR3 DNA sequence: TGTGCCAGCAGCCACTGGCAGGGGGCTCTGAGGGAGCAGTACTTC. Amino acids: CASSHWQGALREQYF.

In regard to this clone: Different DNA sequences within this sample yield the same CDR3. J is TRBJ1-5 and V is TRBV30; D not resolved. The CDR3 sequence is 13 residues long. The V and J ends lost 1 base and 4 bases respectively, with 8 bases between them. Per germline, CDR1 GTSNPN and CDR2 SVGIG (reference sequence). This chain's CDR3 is CAWSGTGNQPQHF. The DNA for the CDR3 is TGTGCCTGGAGTGGGACTGGGAATCAGCCCCAGCATTTT.

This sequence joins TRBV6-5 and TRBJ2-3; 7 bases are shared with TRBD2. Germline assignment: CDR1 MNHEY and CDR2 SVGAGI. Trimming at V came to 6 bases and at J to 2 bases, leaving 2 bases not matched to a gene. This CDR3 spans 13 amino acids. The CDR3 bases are TGTGCCAGCAGGAGACTAGCCACAGATACGCAGTATTTT. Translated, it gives CASRRLATDTQYF.

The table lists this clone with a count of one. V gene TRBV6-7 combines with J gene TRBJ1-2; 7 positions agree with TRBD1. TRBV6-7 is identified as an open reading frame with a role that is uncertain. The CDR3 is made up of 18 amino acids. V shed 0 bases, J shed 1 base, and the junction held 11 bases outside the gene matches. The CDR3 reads CASSYSIKGARVNYGYTF. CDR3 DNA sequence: TGTGCCAGCAGTTACTCGATTAAGGGGGCGCGGGTTAACTATGGCTACACCTTC.

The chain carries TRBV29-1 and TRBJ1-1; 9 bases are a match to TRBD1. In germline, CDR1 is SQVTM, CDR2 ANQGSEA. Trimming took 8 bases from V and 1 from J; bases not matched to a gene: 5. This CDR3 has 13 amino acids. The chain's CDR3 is CSIKGQGNTEAFF. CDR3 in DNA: TGCAGCATAAAGGGACAGGGGAACACTGAAGCTTTCTTT.